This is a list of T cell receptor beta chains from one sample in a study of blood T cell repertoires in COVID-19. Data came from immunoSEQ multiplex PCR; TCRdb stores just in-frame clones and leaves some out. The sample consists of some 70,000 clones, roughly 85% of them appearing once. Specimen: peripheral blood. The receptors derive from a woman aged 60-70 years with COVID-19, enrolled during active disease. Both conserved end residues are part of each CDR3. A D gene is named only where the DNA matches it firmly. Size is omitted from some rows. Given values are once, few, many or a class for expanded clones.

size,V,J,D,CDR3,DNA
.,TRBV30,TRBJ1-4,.,CAWSRLQENEKLFF,TGTGCCTGGAGCCGTCTACAGGAAAACGAAAAACTGTTTTTT
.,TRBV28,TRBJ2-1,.,CASSLSFSYNEQFF,TGTGCCAGCAGTTTATCTTTCTCCTACAATGAGCAGTTCTTC
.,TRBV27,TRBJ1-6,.,CASSLSMGTNSPLHF,TGTGCCAGCAGTTTATCGATGGGCACCAATTCACCCCTCCACTTT
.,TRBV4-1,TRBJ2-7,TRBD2,CASSPGLAGNYEQYF,TGCGCCAGCAGCCCGGGACTAGCGGGTAACTACGAGCAGTACTTC
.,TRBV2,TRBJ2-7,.,CASRDSSYEQYF,TGTGCCAGCAGGGACAGCTCCTACGAGCAGTACTTC
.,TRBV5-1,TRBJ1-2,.,CASSFGQGQVYGYTF,TGCGCCAGCAGCTTCGGGCAGGGTCAGGTCTATGGCTACACCTTC
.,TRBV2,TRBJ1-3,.,CASSRDIAIYF,TGTGCCAGCAGTCGAGACATAGCCATATATTTT
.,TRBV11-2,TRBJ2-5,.,CASSSTDSPQYF,TGTGCCAGCAGTTCAACGGACAGCCCGCAGTACTTC
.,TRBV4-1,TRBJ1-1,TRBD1,CASSQEGTANTEAFF,TGCGCCAGCAGCCAAGAGGGGACAGCGAACACTGAAGCTTTCTTT
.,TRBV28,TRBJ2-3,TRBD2,CASISSGPDTQYF,TGTGCCAGCATTTCTAGCGGCCCAGATACGCAGTATTTT
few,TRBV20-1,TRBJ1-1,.,CSASYRGEAFF,TGCAGTGCCTCGTATAGAGGTGAAGCTTTCTTT
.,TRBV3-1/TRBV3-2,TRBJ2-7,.,CASSQGFVGACREQYF,TGTGCCAGCAGCCAAGGTTTCGTAGGGGCGTGTCGCGAGCAGTACTTC
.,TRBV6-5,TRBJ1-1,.,CASSYSGGIEGTEAFF,TGTGCCAGCAGTTATAGTGGTGGGATTGAGGGCACTGAAGCTTTCTTT
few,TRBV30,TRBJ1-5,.,CAWSSPGVSQPQHF,TGTGCCTGGAGTTCCCCAGGGGTAAGCCAGCCCCAGCATTTT
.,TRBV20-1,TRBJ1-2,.,CSAIEATSETYYGYTF,TGCAGTGCTATTGAGGCTACCAGCGAGACCTATTATGGCTACACCTTC
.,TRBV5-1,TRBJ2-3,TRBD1,CASSPDRGTDTQYF,TGCGCCAGCAGCCCGGACAGGGGCACAGATACGCAGTATTTT
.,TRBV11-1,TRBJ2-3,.,CATRDGPKYTQYF,TGTGCCACGCGGGACGGCCCAAAATATACGCAGTATTTT
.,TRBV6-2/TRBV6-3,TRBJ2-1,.,CASSTRQGHNEQFF,TGTGCCAGCAGCACAAGGCAGGGTCACAATGAGCAGTTCTTC
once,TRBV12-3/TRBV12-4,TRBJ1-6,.,CASTRTRGSPLHF,TGTGCCAGCACCCGGACAAGGGGTTCACCCCTCCACTTT
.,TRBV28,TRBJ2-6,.,CASSLSPGPGANVLTF,TGTGCCAGCAGTTTAAGCCCAGGGCCTGGGGCCAACGTCCTGACTTTC
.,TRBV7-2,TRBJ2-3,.,CASEEWGTDTQYF,TGTGCCTCAGAGGAGTGGGGCACAGATACGCAGTATTTT
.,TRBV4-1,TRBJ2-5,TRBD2,CASPRGLAGLGTQYF,TGCGCCAGCCCGCGCGGACTAGCGGGGCTTGGGACCCAGTACTTC
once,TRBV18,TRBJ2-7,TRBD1,CASSPGTGREQYF,TGTGCCAGCTCACCTGGGACAGGGAGGGAGCAGTACTTC
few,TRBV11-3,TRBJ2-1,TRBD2,CASSINSGGLYNEQFF,TGTGCCAGCAGCATTAATAGCGGGGGACTTTACAATGAGCAGTTCTTC
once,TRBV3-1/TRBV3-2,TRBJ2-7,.,CASSQGGADEQYF,TGTGCCAGCAGCCAAGGCGGGGCCGACGAGCAGTACTTC
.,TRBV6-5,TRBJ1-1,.,CASRVSGRSEAFF,TGTGCCAGCAGGGTTTCAGGGAGGTCTGAAGCTTTCTTT
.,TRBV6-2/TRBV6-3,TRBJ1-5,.,CASSRRGNQPQHF,TGTGCCAGCAGTCGACGGGGGAATCAGCCCCAGCATTTT
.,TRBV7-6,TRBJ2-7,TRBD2,CASSSSGSFNEQYF,TGTGCCAGCAGCTCTAGCGGGAGTTTTAACGAGCAGTACTTC
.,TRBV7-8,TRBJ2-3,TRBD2,CASRTSGGPSTDTQYF,TGTGCCAGCAGGACTAGCGGGGGCCCTAGCACAGATACGCAGTATTTT
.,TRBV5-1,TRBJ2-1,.,CASATRDIPNEQFF,TGCGCCAGCGCAACCCGGGACATACCTAATGAGCAGTTCTTC